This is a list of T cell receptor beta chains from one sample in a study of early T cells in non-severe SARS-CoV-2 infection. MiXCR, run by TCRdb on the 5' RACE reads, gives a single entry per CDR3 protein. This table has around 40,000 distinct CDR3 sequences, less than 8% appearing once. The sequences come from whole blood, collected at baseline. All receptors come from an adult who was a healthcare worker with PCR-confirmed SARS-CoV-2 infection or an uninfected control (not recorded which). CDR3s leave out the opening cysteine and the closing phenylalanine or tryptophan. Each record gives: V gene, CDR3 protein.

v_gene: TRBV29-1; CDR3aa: SASPDPQF
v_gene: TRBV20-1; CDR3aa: SARDDQGGKGYEQY
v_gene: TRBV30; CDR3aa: AWSAGQLPQPQH
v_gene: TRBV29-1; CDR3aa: SVTGSQLETQY
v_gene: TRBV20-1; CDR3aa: SAEDYQETQY
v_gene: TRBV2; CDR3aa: ASSLITDTQY
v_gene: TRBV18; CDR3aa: ASSSTVTSGGLTDTQY
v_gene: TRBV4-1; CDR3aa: ASSQDERGVSSYNSPLH
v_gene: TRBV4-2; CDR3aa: ASSPVGRNEQF
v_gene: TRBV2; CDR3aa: ASSGLGAGANVLT
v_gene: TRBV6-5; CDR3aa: ASSYLGRGSNEQF
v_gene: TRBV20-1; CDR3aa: STTDRFYEQY
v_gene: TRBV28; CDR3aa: ASRGVVYGYT
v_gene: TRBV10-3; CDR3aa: AISEHDLLIETQY
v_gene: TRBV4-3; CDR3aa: ASSQADDRKFEEQY
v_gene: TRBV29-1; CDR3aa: RVDPLVNTEAF
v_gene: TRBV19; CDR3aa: ASSIDGVQSNQLQH
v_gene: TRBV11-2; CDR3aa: ASTRTSGIREQY
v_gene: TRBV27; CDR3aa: ASSSRWDRVGDTQY
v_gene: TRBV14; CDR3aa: ASSQDVRRGRRYNEQF
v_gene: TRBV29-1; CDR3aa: SVEREGYEQY
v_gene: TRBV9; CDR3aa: ASSRTGASTDTQY
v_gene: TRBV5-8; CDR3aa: AGGTGDPSYGYT
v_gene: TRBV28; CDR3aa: ASSFRSGDSYEQY
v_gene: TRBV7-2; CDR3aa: ASSLAKVGLAVYEQY
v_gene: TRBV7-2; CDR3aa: ASRSRLAGGIQY
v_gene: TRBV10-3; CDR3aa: AIREGVGTGSYEQY
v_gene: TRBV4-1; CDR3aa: ASSPSERLLPNEQF
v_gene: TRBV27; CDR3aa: ASQPGPDLNEQF
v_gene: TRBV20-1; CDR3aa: SARDKYRVYEQY
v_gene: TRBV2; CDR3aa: ASNGEWLAGYNEQF
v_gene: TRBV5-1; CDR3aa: ASTKDSGGSSYEQY
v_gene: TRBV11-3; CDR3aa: ASSFGQENEQY
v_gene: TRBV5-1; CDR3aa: ASSPAGDRTGELF
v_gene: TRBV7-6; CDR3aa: ASSGLKGNTEAF
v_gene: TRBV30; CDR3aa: AWSVGGTDTQY
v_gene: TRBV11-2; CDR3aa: ASSLGGYTGELF
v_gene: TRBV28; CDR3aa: ANRTPWQYNEQF
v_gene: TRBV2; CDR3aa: ASSEDRQVQPQH
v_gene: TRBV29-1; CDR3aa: SVLTGGTGELF
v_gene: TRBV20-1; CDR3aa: SASKAGGPYEQY
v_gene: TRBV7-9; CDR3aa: ASSLGGKETQY
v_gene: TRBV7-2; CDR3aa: ASSLSWDRVFYGYT
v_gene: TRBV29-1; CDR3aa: SFAKSHEQF
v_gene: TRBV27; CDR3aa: ASSLSRGSAGELF
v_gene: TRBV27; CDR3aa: ASSLSYTYEQY
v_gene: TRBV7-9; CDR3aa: ASSTSPTGGREKLF
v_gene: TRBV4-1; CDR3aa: ASSQDSTRSSTDTQY
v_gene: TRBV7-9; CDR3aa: ASSSPGGGVMLNEQF